One sample yielded the 3 T cell receptor beta chains listed below, sequenced in a study of PD-1 blockade in mismatch repair-deficient tumors. Assay used: immunoSEQ multiplex PCR; TCRdb lists only in-frame clones, some missing. The sample holds 95,000 to 150,000 clones; roughly nine tenths are singletons and the top ten take about 13%. This sample comprised peripheral blood, obtained 44 weeks after starting pembrolizumab. The receptors shown here come from an adult with mismatch repair-deficient cancer.

V is TRBV18 and J is TRBJ2-3; TRBD1 matches at 7 bases. CDR1 KGHSH and CDR2 LQKENI come from the germline V gene. J gave up 5 bases and V 1 base, and 6 bases lay outside the gene matches. This CDR3 comprises 15 residues. DNA of the CDR3: TGTGCCAGCTCACCACGCATGCAGGGGGAAGATACGCAGTATTTT. Protein sequence: CASSPRMQGEDTQYF. The whole variable domain, remainder taken from reference TRBV18 and TRBJ2-3, is NAGVMQNPRHLVRRRGQEARLRCSPMKGHSHVYWYRQLPEEGLKFMVYLQKENIIDESGMPKERFSAEFPKEGPSILRIQQVVRGDSAAYFCASSPRMQGEDTQYFGPGTRLTVL.

The chain recombines TRBV10-3 with TRBJ2-7, with 9 bases that match TRBD1. Per the germline V gene, CDR1 is ENHRY and CDR2 is SYGVKD. This CDR3 comprises 15 residues. The junction had 5 bases not matched to a gene; V was cut back by 3 bases and J by 2 bases. CDR3 DNA sequence: TGTGCCATCAGTGAAGATAGGGACAGGGCCTACGAGCAGTACTTC. Its translation is CAISEDRDRAYEQYF.

The chain joins TRBV19 to TRBJ2-5; no definite D call. This CDR3 has 13 residues. CDR1 and CDR2 from the germline V gene are LNHDA and SQIVND (reference sequence). V lost 1 base to trimming and J lost 4 bases, with 7 bases between them. The CDR3, as DNA: TGTGCCAGTAGTATAGGGGTTGGAGAGACCCAGTACTTC. This encodes CASSIGVGETQYF. The full variable domain, with the rest looked up from reference TRBV19 and TRBJ2-5, is DGGITQSPKYLFRKEGQNVTLSCEQNLNHDAMYWYRQDPGQGLRLIYYSQIVNDFQKGDIAEGYSVSREKKESFPLTVTSAQKNPTAFYLCASSIGVGETQYFGPGTRLLVL.